This TCR beta chain was sequenced in a study of blood T cells in healthy people across ages. General study points: In long-lived donors, naive CD4+ cell counts and diversity exceeded those of aged donors. A roughly linear fall in TCR beta diversity per million T cells was seen with increasing age. With unsorted PBMCs, a conclusive comparison of naive versus antigen-experienced cells was not possible.

This clonotype was found once. Its antigen is unidentified. One base away lies a much larger clone, so this may be a sequencing read error. The CDR3 is 19 amino acids. The germline V gene encodes CDR1 ENHRY and CDR2 SYGVKD. A second PCR of 7 to 11 cycles used a sample-barcoded 5' primer and a J-beta primer mix. Template switching added a 12-random-nucleotide identifier to every cDNA molecule. TCRdb re-analysed the 5' RACE reads in MiXCR, keeping a single row per CDR3 protein. The sample lists about 1,500,000 distinct CDR3 sequences; 28% were seen once. The genes are TRBV10-3 and TRBJ2-7; D ambiguous. This TCR was sampled from a woman aged 25 to 39 in good health. Input material: blood. DNA for the CDR3: TGTACCATCAGTGAGTCGAGTCTACCCCGTGGTCCTAGCTCCTACGAGCAGTACTTC. As protein: CTISESSLPRGPSSYEQYF.